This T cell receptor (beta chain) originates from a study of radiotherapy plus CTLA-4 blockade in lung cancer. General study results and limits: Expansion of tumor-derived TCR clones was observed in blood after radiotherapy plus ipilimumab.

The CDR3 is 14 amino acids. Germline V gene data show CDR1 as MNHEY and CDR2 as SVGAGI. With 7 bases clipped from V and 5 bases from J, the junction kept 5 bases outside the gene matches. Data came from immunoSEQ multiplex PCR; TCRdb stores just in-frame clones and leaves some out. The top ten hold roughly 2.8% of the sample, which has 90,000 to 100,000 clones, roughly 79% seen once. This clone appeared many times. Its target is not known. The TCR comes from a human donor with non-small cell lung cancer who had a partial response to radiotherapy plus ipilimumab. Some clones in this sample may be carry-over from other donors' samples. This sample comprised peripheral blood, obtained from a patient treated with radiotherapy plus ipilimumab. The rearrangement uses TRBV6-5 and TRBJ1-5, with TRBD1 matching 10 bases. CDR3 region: CASNSDRGYQPQHF. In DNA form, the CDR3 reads TGTGCCAGCAACTCGGACAGGGGGTATCAGCCCCAGCATTTT.